A single T cell receptor beta chain is shown here with its context. The antigen remains unidentified. There are 13 residues in the CDR3. The germline V gene encodes CDR1 SGHRS and CDR2 YFSETQ. The ends were cut back, 0 bases at V and 6 bases at J, with 7 bases in the middle. The data originate from a study of T cells in Graves' hyperthyroidism and ophthalmopathy. The TCR beta CDR3 regions underwent amplification using RNA transcripts as the source. The primer set for the first-round RT-PCR of the TCR CDR3 was HTBI. One entry per CDR3 protein, called by TCRdb with MiXCR from the multiplex PCR reads. The data hold approximately 710,000 distinct CDR3 sequences, with around 15% observed a single time. The definition of stable Graves' hyperthyroidism was no ophthalmopathy progression within 18 months. Broader study findings: Ophthalmopathy and stable hyperthyroidism were told apart by a 13 V-J model.

The genes are TRBV5-1 and TRBJ2-1; D ambiguous. The sample was blood. The receptor was isolated from a man aged 45-60 years with Graves' hyperthyroidism. CDR3 sequence reads: CASSLASINEQFF. Written as DNA, the CDR3 is TGCGCCAGCAGCTTGGCTAGTATCAATGAGCAGTTCTTC. The full variable domain, rest sourced from reference TRBV5-1 and TRBJ2-1, is KAGVTQTPRYLIKTRGQQVTLSCSPISGHRSVSWYQQTPGQGLQFLFEYFSETQRNKGNFPGRFSGRQFSNSRSEMNVSTLELGDSALYLCASSLASINEQFFGPGTRLTVL.